This T cell receptor beta chain was observed in a study of blood T cells in healthy people across ages. Using a J-beta primer mix together with a sample-barcoded 5' primer, a second PCR was run for roughly 7 to 11 cycles. Each single sample gave us at least 2.5 million CDR3-containing paired-end reads. TCRdb used MiXCR to reprocess the 5' RACE reads, holding one entry per CDR3 protein. Of about 1,400,000 distinct CDR3 sequences detected, 35% to 45% appear once; the ten largest clones hold roughly 7.9%. V was clipped by 4 bases and J by 6 bases; unmatched bases: 5. CDR1 is SGHDN and CDR2 is FVKESK in the germline V gene. The CDR3 consists of 13 residues. This clonotype was counted at least ten times. Its cognate antigen is unknown. Regarding the study as a whole: Since the PBMCs were unsorted, naive and antigen-experienced cells could not be conclusively compared. Diversity of TCR beta per million T cells declined in a roughly linear way with age.

Individuals who donated were healthy Caucasians from Russia aged 6 to 90. This rearrangement joins TRBV14 to TRBJ2-7, with 8 bases lining up with TRBD1. This receptor was identified in a woman between 18 and 30 years old in good health. Material for sequencing was blood. The CDR3: CASSPGTGGEQYF. Here the CDR3 DNA reads TGTGCCAGCAGCCCCGGGACAGGCGGCGAGCAGTACTTC. Combining the CDR3 with reference TRBV14 and TRBJ2-7 gives the whole variable domain EAGVTQFPSHSVIEKGQTVTLRCDPISGHDNLYWYRRVMGKEIKFLLHFVKESKQDESGMPNNRFLAERTGGTYSTLKVQPAELEDSGVYFCASSPGTGGEQYFGPGTRLTVT.